This entry lists 8 T cell receptor beta chains sequenced from one sample in a study of identical twins. TCRdb re-derived calls from the 5' RACE reads in MiXCR, one entry per CDR3 protein. The sample lists 230,000 or so distinct CDR3 sequences; approximately 8.3% were seen once. This same sample was also part of a study on yellow fever vaccine responses in identical twins.

Material for sequencing was CD8+ T cells sorted from blood. The receptors stem from a young woman in good health.

In this sample, this clonotype turned up a few times. The chain couples TRBV14 to TRBJ1-5, with D unresolved. The CDR3 has 15 amino acids. The ends were cut back, 3 bases at V and 0 bases at J, with 9 bases in the middle. Per the germline V gene, CDR1 is SGHDN and CDR2 is FVKESK. Here the CDR3 DNA reads TGTGCCAGCAGCCAGAACGGGTCTAGCAATCAGCCCCAGCATTTT. This gives the protein CASSQNGSSNQPQHF.

The rearrangement uses TRBV28 and TRBJ2-5; possible D gene TRBD2, 5 bases. Trimming stripped 4 bases from V and 1 base from J, with 7 bases between. Germline values: CDR1 MDHEN, CDR2 SYDVKM. The CDR3 sequence is 13 residues long. CDR3 nucleotides: TGTGCCAGCAGTTCCCGGGGCCAAGAGACCCAGTACTTC. It is translated as CASSSRGQETQYF.

The chain carries TRBV21-1 and TRBJ2-7. TRBV21-1 is a pseudogene. This CDR3 region has 13 residues. The CDR3 reads CASSPALLYEQYF. The CDR3, as DNA: TGTGCCAGCAGCCCTGCTCTCCTCTACGAGCAGTACTTC.

In this sample, this clonotype turned up many times. The chain has TRBV5-6 and TRBJ2-1, with 8 bases aligning to TRBD1. CDR3 length: 16 residues. V shed 4 bases and J 8 bases; nucleotides not matched to a gene: 14. Germline CDR1 is SGHDT and CDR2 is YYEEEE. The CDR3 DNA reads TGTGCCAGCAGCCTCGGACAGGGTGATCTTAGGGATGAGCAGTTCTTC. Translation gives CASSLGQGDLRDEQFF.

The chain couples TRBV2 to TRBJ2-3; D is possibly TRBD1 (5 bases). Trimming shortened V by 3 bases and J by 5 bases, and 18 bases separated the two germline ends. This CDR3 has 16 amino acids. The germline CDR1 and CDR2 sequences are SNHLY and FYNNEI. The CDR3 sequence: CASSDVGQGSKDTQYF. The CDR3 nucleotides are TGTGCCAGCAGTGATGTTGGGCAGGGAAGTAAAGATACGCAGTATTTT.

The V gene is TRBV7-3, the J gene TRBJ2-3; 7 bases align to TRBD1. Germline V CDR1 and CDR2: SGHTA, FQGTGA. V shed 1 base, J shed 3 bases, and the junction held 7 bases outside the gene matches. This CDR3 contains 16 residues. For the CDR3, the DNA is TGTGCCAGCAGCTTAAGGCGGACAGGATCTACAGATACGCAGTATTTT. This encodes CASSLRRTGSTDTQYF.

This clonotype was counted a few times. The V and J genes are TRBV11-3 and TRBJ2-3; 9 positions match TRBD2. After removal of 1 base from V and 6 bases from J, the junction contained 5 bases not matched to a gene. In germline, CDR1 is SGHNT, CDR2 YENEEA. The CDR3 totals 15 residues. CDR3 bases: TGTGCCAGCAGCTTAGGGGATAGCGGGGGTGATACGCAGTATTTT. This gives the protein CASSLGDSGGDTQYF.

In this sample, this clonotype turned up a few times. The V call is TRBV29-1, the J call TRBJ2-7; no clear D gene. V lost 1 base to trimming and J lost 2 bases, with 18 bases between them. This CDR3 spans 16 amino acids. Germline lookup yields CDR1 SQVTM and CDR2 ANQGSEA. DNA for the CDR3: TGCAGCGTTGAAGCATTACCCGCCGCCTCGACCTACGAGCAGTACTTC. Protein sequence: CSVEALPAASTYEQYF.